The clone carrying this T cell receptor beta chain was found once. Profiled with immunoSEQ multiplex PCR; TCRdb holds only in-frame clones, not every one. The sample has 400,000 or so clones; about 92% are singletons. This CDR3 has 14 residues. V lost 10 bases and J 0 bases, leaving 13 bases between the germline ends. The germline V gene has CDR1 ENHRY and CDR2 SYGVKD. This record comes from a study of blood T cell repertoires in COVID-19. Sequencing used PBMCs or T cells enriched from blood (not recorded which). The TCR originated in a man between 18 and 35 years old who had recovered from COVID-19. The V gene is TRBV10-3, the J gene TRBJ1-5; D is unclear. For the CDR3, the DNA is TGTGCCACCCAAGGAGGGAATAGCAATCAGCCCCAGCATTTT. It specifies CATQGGNSNQPQHF.